Listed below are T cell receptor beta chains from one sample, sequenced in a study of shared clonotypes between healthy human individuals. Sequenced by immunoSEQ multiplex PCR; TCRdb stores in-frame clones only, minus some. The table records about 600,000 clones, around 97% of them present only once. The source material was naive CD4+ T cells sorted from blood. Source of these receptors: a woman aged 25 to 39 in good health. CDR3s include the opening cysteine and the closing phenylalanine or tryptophan. A D gene is named only where the DNA matches it firmly. Size is stated for part of the rows, as once, few or many counts, or as a class when the clone is expanded.

d_call	clone_size	v_call	j_call	cdr3_aa	cdr3_nt
TRBD1	-	TRBV15	TRBJ2-7	CATSGGTGAYEQYF	TGTGCCACCAGCGGGGGGACAGGAGCCTACGAGCAGTACTTC
TRBD2	-	TRBV2	TRBJ2-1	CASKRGTNNEQFF	TGTGCCAGCAAGCGGGGAACCAACAATGAGCAGTTCTTC
-	-	TRBV5-1	TRBJ2-5	CASSLSNFQETQYF	TGCGCCAGCAGCTTGTCAAACTTCCAAGAGACCCAGTACTTC
-	-	TRBV11-2	TRBJ2-2	CASSPGGTGELFF	TGTGCCAGCAGCCCCGGGGGTACCGGGGAGCTGTTTTTT
-	-	TRBV10-3	TRBJ1-1	CAISHAVEGLGVNTEAFF	TGTGCCATCTCTCACGCCGTCGAGGGGCTAGGAGTGAACACTGAAGCTTTCTTT
-	-	TRBV28	TRBJ1-5	CASSRQRNSNQPQHF	TGTGCCAGCAGTCGACAGAGAAATAGCAATCAGCCCCAGCATTTT
-	-	TRBV5-8	TRBJ1-4	CASSFPKLFF	TGTGCCAGCAGCTTTCCTAAACTGTTTTTT
-	once	TRBV18	TRBJ2-7	CASSPGQTYEQYF	TGTGCCAGCTCACCAGGGCAGACCTACGAGCAGTACTTC
-	-	TRBV28	TRBJ1-2	CASSLIDSSYDGYTF	TGTGCCAGCAGTTTAATTGACAGTTCCTACGATGGCTACACCTTC
-	once	TRBV16	TRBJ2-1	CASSQSVRRTYNEQFF	TGTGCCAGCAGCCAATCGGTCAGGAGGACCTACAATGAGCAGTTCTTC
-	-	TRBV30	TRBJ2-5	CAWSVRETQYF	TGTGCCTGGAGCGTACGGGAGACCCAGTACTTC
TRBD1	-	TRBV6-4	TRBJ1-2	CASSPQGGYGYTF	TGTGCCAGCAGCCCACAGGGGGGCTATGGCTACACCTTC
-	-	TRBV5-1	TRBJ2-1	CASRWTIANEQFF	TGCGCCAGCAGATGGACTATAGCCAATGAGCAGTTCTTC
-	-	TRBV14	TRBJ1-5	CASSRAGSNQPQHF	TGTGCCAGCAGCCGCGCGGGAAGCAATCAGCCCCAGCATTTT
TRBD2	once	TRBV4-2	TRBJ2-5	CASSQGTASGRAARKQETQYF	TGTGCCAGCAGCCAGGGGACTGCCAGCGGGAGGGCAGCCAGAAAGCAAGAGACCCAGTACTTC
-	-	TRBV10-2	TRBJ1-5	CASSESMGSQPQHF	TGCGCCAGCAGTGAGTCGATGGGATCTCAGCCCCAGCATTTT
-	-	TRBV5-1	TRBJ2-1	CASSLAQYNEQFF	TGCGCCAGCAGCTTGGCACAATACAATGAGCAGTTCTTC
-	-	TRBV5-6	TRBJ1-2	CASSLGSQGRDYGYTF	TGTGCCAGCAGCTTAGGGTCACAGGGTCGGGACTATGGCTACACCTTC
-	-	TRBV6-5	TRBJ2-1	CASSPSGNSYNEQFF	TGTGCCAGCAGCCCCTCGGGTAATTCCTACAATGAGCAGTTCTTC
-	-	TRBV7-9	TRBJ1-3	CASRPSSAGNTIYF	TGTGCCAGCAGGCCGTCCTCCGCCGGAAACACCATATATTTT
-	-	TRBV5-1	TRBJ2-5	CASSLDGEQETQYF	TGCGCCAGCAGCTTGGACGGAGAACAAGAGACCCAGTACTTC
-	-	TRBV2	TRBJ1-3	CASSVEDRSLGSTIYF	TGTGCCAGCAGTGTCGAAGACAGGAGCCTTGGTAGCACCATATATTTT
-	-	TRBV19	TRBJ2-1	CASSIVRGVEQFF	TGTGCCAGTAGTATAGTTAGGGGGGTTGAGCAGTTCTTC
TRBD2	-	TRBV2	TRBJ2-5	CASSALSGIGETQYF	TGTGCCAGCAGTGCCTTGAGCGGGATTGGAGAGACCCAGTACTTC
-	-	TRBV5-1	TRBJ2-7	CASSLEVFSSYEQYF	TGCGCCAGCAGCTTGGAGGTATTCAGCTCCTACGAGCAGTACTTC
-	-	TRBV28	TRBJ2-7	CASSPRDTLRQYF	TGTGCCAGCAGTCCCCGGGACACCCTTCGGCAGTACTTC
-	once	TRBV6-6	TRBJ2-7	CASSWGENEQYF	TGTGCCAGCAGTTGGGGGGAAAACGAGCAGTACTTC
-	-	TRBV2	TRBJ1-2	CASGSDYGYTF	TGTGCCAGCGGGTCGGACTATGGCTACACCTTC
-	few	TRBV11-2	TRBJ1-4	CASSKVSPAEKLFF	TGTGCCAGCAGCAAGGTCAGTCCAGCTGAAAAACTGTTTTTT
-	-	TRBV28	TRBJ1-5	CASSFGRAVPNQPQHF	TGTGCCAGCAGTTTCGGGAGGGCGGTCCCAAATCAGCCCCAGCATTTT
-	-	TRBV6-5	TRBJ1-2	CASSSRDYGYTF	TGTGCCAGCAGTTCGAGAGACTATGGCTACACCTTC
-	-	TRBV7-8	TRBJ2-7	CASSLVVQMGEQYF	TGTGCCAGCAGCTTAGTTGTTCAGATGGGCGAGCAGTACTTC
-	-	TRBV19	TRBJ2-3	CASTSQHSSDTQYF	TGTGCCAGTACAAGCCAGCATTCGTCAGATACGCAGTATTTT
-	-	TRBV28	TRBJ1-2	CASSLGRRDHGYTF	TGTGCCAGCAGTTTAGGTCGCAGGGACCATGGCTACACCTTC
-	-	TRBV18	TRBJ2-7	CASSSEGDYYEQYF	TGTGCCAGCTCATCGGAGGGGGATTACTACGAGCAGTACTTC
-	-	TRBV7-9	TRBJ2-5	CASSSARIAEETQYF	TGTGCCAGCAGCTCAGCGCGAATTGCGGAAGAGACCCAGTACTTC
-	-	TRBV28	TRBJ1-4	CASSLADGARWEKLFF	TGTGCCAGCAGTTTAGCCGACGGTGCGAGGTGGGAAAAACTGTTTTTT
-	-	TRBV4-2	TRBJ2-7	CASSQAPGDYEQYF	TGTGCCAGCAGCCAAGCGCCAGGGGATTACGAGCAGTACTTC
-	-	TRBV7-5	TRBJ2-7	CVRSLVEVPPGSHEQYF	TGTGTCAGAAGCTTAGTTGAGGTCCCACCGGGTTCCCACGAGCAGTACTTC
-	-	TRBV6-6	TRBJ2-7	CASRGRTAQNEQYF	TGTGCCAGCAGGGGACGGACGGCCCAGAACGAGCAGTACTTC
TRBD2	-	TRBV7-9	TRBJ2-3	CASSLGRTSVADTQYF	TGTGCCAGCAGCTTAGGCCGGACTAGTGTTGCAGATACGCAGTATTTT
-	-	TRBV27	TRBJ1-2	CASSSLGTFRGYTF	TGTGCCAGCAGTTCATTAGGGACGTTCCGGGGCTACACCTTC
-	-	TRBV13	TRBJ1-2	CASSLWDRYGYTF	TGTGCCAGCAGCTTATGGGACCGCTATGGCTACACCTTC
-	-	TRBV18	TRBJ2-3	CASSIYGTDTQYF	TGTGCCAGCTCAATCTATGGGACAGATACGCAGTATTTT
-	-	TRBV5-1	TRBJ2-2	CATSDGYTGELFF	TGCGCCACCTCGGACGGTTACACCGGGGAGCTGTTTTTT
TRBD1	-	TRBV27	TRBJ2-3	CASSSTGPSTDTQYF	TGTGCCAGCAGTTCGACAGGGCCTAGCACAGATACGCAGTATTTT
TRBD1	-	TRBV28	TRBJ1-4	CASSLPDRVGEKLFF	TGTGCCAGCAGCCTACCTGACAGGGTCGGTGAAAAACTGTTTTTT
-	few	TRBV5-4	TRBJ2-2	CASSLVGRPNTGELFF	TGTGCCAGCAGCTTAGTCGGTCGGCCGAACACCGGGGAGCTGTTTTTT
-	-	TRBV5-5	TRBJ1-3	CASSLNVARTGNTIYF	TGTGCCAGCAGCTTGAACGTGGCAAGAACTGGAAACACCATATATTTT
TRBD1	-	TRBV2	TRBJ1-1	CASSGQGAEAFF	TGTGCCAGCAGTGGACAGGGGGCTGAAGCTTTCTTT
-	-	TRBV7-9	TRBJ1-2	CASSHGNTNYGYTF	TGTGCCAGCAGCCATGGGAATACTAACTATGGCTACACCTTC
-	-	TRBV2	TRBJ2-3	CASSEALSRGGTDTQYF	TGTGCCAGCAGTGAAGCGCTTAGCCGCGGGGGCACAGATACGCAGTATTTT
-	-	TRBV5-1	TRBJ1-2	CASSLGTGARGYTF	TGCGCCAGCAGCTTGGGAACGGGGGCGAGGGGCTACACCTTC
-	-	TRBV19	TRBJ1-2	CASSNSWTAYYGYTF	TGTGCCAGTAGTAACTCCTGGACAGCATACTATGGCTACACCTTC
TRBD2	-	TRBV4-1	TRBJ2-7	CASSEGLAASSYEQYF	TGCGCCAGCAGCGAGGGACTAGCGGCCAGCTCCTACGAGCAGTACTTC